This section outlines one TCR beta chain sequence together with its context. The antigen is unknown. TCRdb keeps only in-frame clones here, not all; method: immunoSEQ multiplex PCR. This table holds 100,000 to 150,000 clones, roughly 90% found once. The entry originates in a study of T cell responses to AZD1222 COVID-19 vaccine. Overall study: Second doses that came at about 4 or about 12 weeks were put together.

Study-wide results and caveats: Just 6 or 7 AZD1222 recipients were seropositive at baseline. Close to half of all spike-specific TCRs reportedly target regions of the variants that are unmutated.

The sequences come from peripheral blood, collected on day 0 of AZD1222 vaccination. This TCR derives from an adult in good health.

The CDR3: CSVRDRGDTGELFF. DNA of the CDR3: TGCAGCGTCCGTGACAGGGGGGACACCGGGGAGCTGTTTTTT. The chain recombines TRBV29-1 with TRBJ2-2; 9 positions agree with TRBD1. From germline, CDR1 is SQVTM and CDR2 ANQGSEA. CDR3 size: 14 residues. Germline trimming cut 6 bases from V and 3 bases from J; bases unmatched to any gene: 5.